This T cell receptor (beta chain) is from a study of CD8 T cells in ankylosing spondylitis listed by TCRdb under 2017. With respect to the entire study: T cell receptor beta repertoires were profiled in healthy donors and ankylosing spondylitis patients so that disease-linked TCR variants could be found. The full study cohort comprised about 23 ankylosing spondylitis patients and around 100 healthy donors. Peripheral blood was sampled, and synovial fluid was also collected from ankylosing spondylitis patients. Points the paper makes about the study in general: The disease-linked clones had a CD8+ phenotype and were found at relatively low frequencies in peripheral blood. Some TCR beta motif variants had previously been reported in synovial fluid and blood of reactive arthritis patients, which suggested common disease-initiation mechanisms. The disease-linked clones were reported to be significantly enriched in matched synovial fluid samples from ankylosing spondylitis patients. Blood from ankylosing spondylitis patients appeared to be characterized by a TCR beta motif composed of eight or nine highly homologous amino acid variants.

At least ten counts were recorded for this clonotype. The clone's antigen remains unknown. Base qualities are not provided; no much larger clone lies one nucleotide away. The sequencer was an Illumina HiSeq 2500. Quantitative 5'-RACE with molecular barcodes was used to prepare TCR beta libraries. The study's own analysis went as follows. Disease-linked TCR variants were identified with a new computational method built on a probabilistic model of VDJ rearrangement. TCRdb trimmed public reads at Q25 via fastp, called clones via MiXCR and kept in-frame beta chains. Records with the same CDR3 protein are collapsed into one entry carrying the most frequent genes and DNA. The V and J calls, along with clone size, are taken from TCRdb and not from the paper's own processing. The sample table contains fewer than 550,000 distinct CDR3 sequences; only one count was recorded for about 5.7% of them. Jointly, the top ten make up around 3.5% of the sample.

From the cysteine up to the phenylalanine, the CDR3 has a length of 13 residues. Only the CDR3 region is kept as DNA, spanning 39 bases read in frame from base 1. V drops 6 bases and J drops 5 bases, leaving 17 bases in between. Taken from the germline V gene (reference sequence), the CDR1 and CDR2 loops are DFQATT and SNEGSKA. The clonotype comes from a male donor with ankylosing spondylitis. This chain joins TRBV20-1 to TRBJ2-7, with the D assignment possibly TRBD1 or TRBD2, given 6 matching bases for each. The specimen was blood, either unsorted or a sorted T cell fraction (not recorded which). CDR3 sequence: CSANYREVNEQYF. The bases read TGCAGTGCCAACTACAGGGAGGTCAACGAGCAGTACTTC.